These 23 T cell receptor beta chains share one sample of origin, sequenced in a study of T cell clonotyping in hematopoietic cell transplantation (dated by TCRdb to the early 2020s). The library was obtained by the immunoSEQ multiplex PCR assay. Sourced from immuneACCESS, this table was stored by TCRdb with only in-frame sequences that have V and J called. A share of the clones is absent; for the studies checked, an unresolved V gene accounts for under half, and the remainder has no known explanation. The sample table holds 27,000 or so clones, of which around 95% were seen once. The ten biggest clones cover roughly 1.4% of the sample. Sequences were obtained from peripheral blood mononuclear cells. The receptors were sampled from a man aged 50 or older in good health. Some clones in this sample may be carry-over from other donors' samples.

The chain carries TRBV6-5 and TRBJ1-1; no clear D gene. The V end was cut by 6 bases, the J end by 1 base, with 15 bases between. CDR3 length equals 15 residues. Germline-derived CDR1 and CDR2 are MNHEY and SVGAGI. The CDR3, as DNA: TGTGCCAGCAGATTCGACAAGCGAGGGAACACTGAAGCTTTCTTT. Translated: CASRFDKRGNTEAFF.

This rearrangement joins TRBV25-1 to TRBJ2-7; D might be TRBD2 (5 bases). CDR3 size: 14 residues. Trimming removed 3 bases from V and 3 bases from J, with 12 bases in between. Germline-derived CDR1 and CDR2 are MGHDK and SYGVNS. The chain's CDR3 is CASSDRGPDYEQYF. CDR3 nucleotides: TGTGCCAGCAGTGATCGAGGGCCTGACTACGAGCAGTACTTC.

The chain joins TRBV30 to TRBJ1-1, with D unresolved. The ends were cut back, 0 bases at V and 9 bases at J, with 11 bases in the middle. Germline V gene sequence: CDR1 GTSNPN, CDR2 SVGIG (reference sequence). The CDR3 spans 12 residues. CDR3 sequence: CAWSVGRKKAFF. CDR3 DNA sequence: TGTGCCTGGAGTGTCGGTAGAAAGAAAGCTTTCTTT.

The chain joins TRBV30 to TRBJ1-5, with unresolved D. V was clipped by 3 bases and J by 0 bases, with 15 bases between them. The CDR3 has 16 residues. Germline values: CDR1 GTSNPN, CDR2 SVGIG (reference sequence). In DNA form, the CDR3 reads TGTGCCTGGAGCCCCTCCCCTCGTTATAGCAATCAGCCCCAGCATTTT. Residues: CAWSPSPRYSNQPQHF. The full variable domain, rest sourced from reference TRBV30 and TRBJ1-5, is SQTIHQWPATLVQPVGSPLSLECTVEGTSNPNLYWYRQAAGRGLQLLFYSVGIGQISSEVPQNLSASRPQDRQFILSSKKLLLSDSGFYLCAWSPSPRYSNQPQHFGDGTRLSIL.

CDR3 in DNA: TGCGCCAGCAGCTTGGCCGTCGTAATAGGCGAGCAGTACTTC. It yields the protein CASSLAVVIGEQYF. J is TRBJ2-7 and V is TRBV5-1; D call uncertain. V shed 0 bases and J shed 6 bases, with 13 bases lying between them. The CDR3 has 14 amino acids. Germline CDR1 SGHRS, CDR2 YFSETQ.

This chain uses TRBV5-1 with TRBJ1-1; 7 bases map to TRBD1. V shed 0 bases and J 9 bases; nucleotides not matched to a gene: 11. This CDR3 spans 15 amino acids. Germline V lookup: CDR1 SGHRS, CDR2 YFSETQ. CDR3: CASSLALGGEQKAFF. The CDR3 DNA reads TGCGCCAGCAGCTTGGCTCTAGGGGGCGAACAAAAAGCTTTCTTT.

The chain uses TRBV6-5 and TRBJ1-2; the D gene is possibly TRBD1 (5 bases). CDR1 MNHEY and CDR2 SVGAGI come from the germline V gene. The length of the CDR3 is 15 residues. The V and J ends lost 0 bases and 4 bases respectively, with 12 bases between them. The CDR3 nucleotides read TGTGCCAGCAGTTACTCATTTGGGACCCGCTATGGCTACACCTTC. Translation gives CASSYSFGTRYGYTF.

The J gene is TRBJ2-2, the V gene TRBV7-3; 8 positions match TRBD1. V shed 0 bases, J shed 7 bases, and the junction held 13 bases outside the gene matches. The CDR3 has 18 residues. CDR1 and CDR2 from the germline V gene are SGHTA and FQGTGA. Written as DNA, the CDR3 is TGTGCCAGCAGCTTAACGCCCATTAGACAGGGGAAATTCGGGGAGCTGTTTTTT. It codes for CASSLTPIRQGKFGELFF.

This chain uses TRBV7-8 with TRBJ2-5; D could derive from TRBD1 or TRBD2 (5 bases each). The V and J ends lost 1 base and 5 bases respectively, with 20 bases between them. CDR1 is SGHVS, CDR2 FQNEAQ, per germline. This CDR3 has 17 amino acids. CDR3: CASSLESGLGGRETQYF. The CDR3 DNA reads TGTGCCAGCAGCTTAGAGTCAGGCCTTGGGGGTCGGGAGACCCAGTACTTC.

This chain links TRBV7-9 with TRBJ2-3; D call uncertain. CDR3 size: 15 residues. Trimming took off 6 bases at V and 3 bases at J, with 16 bases between the two ends. CDR1 SEHNR and CDR2 FQNEAQ come from the germline V gene (reference sequence). CDR3 nucleotides: TGTGCCAGCAGTTCACATATCTCTTCTACAGATACGCAGTATTTT. Its translation: CASSSHISSTDTQYF.

This chain joins TRBV6-5 and TRBJ2-5, with D uncertain. CDR1 and CDR2 (germline): MNHEY, SVGAGI. V was cut by 0 bases and J by 4 bases, with 9 bases left in between. This CDR3 comprises 14 residues. The CDR3 protein is CASSYSQGLETQYF. The CDR3 coding sequence is TGTGCCAGCAGTTACTCCCAAGGGTTAGAGACCCAGTACTTC.

V gene TRBV2 combines with J gene TRBJ2-3; D is unresolved. The CDR3 totals 14 residues. Germline CDR1 SNHLY, CDR2 FYNNEI. The V gene lost 3 bases and the J gene lost 5 bases, with 12 bases spanning the gap. Here the CDR3 reads CASSERWPGDTQYF. The CDR3 DNA is TGTGCCAGCAGTGAGAGGTGGCCGGGAGATACGCAGTATTTT. The full variable domain, completed using reference TRBV2 and TRBJ2-3, is EPEVTQTPSHQVTQMGQEVILRCVPISNHLYFYWYRQILGQKVEFLVSFYNNEISEKSEIFDDQFSVERPDGSNFTLKIRSTKLEDSAMYFCASSERWPGDTQYFGPGTRLTVL.

The chain uses TRBV30 and TRBJ1-5; a weak D match, TRBD1 (5 bases). The germline V gene encodes CDR1 GTSNPN and CDR2 SVGIG (reference sequence). V lost 3 bases and J lost 0, with 9 bases in between. CDR3 length: 14 residues. This CDR3 reads CAWSIQGSNQPQHF. For the CDR3, the DNA is TGTGCCTGGAGCATCCAGGGTAGCAATCAGCCCCAGCATTTT.

V is TRBV27 and J is TRBJ2-7, with 9 bases that match TRBD2. Losses at the gene ends were 2 bases for V and 2 bases for J; bases not matched to a gene: 4. Germline lookup yields CDR1 MNHEY and CDR2 SMNVEV (reference sequence). CDR3 length: 15 amino acids. CDR3 coding DNA: TGTGCCAGCAGTTTAAGTAGCGGGGGCCCCTACGAGCAGTACTTC. It encodes CASSLSSGGPYEQYF.

Turning to this clone: The junction and the germline gene differ at one end; a read error may be behind it. This chain uses TRBV11-2 with TRBJ2-1; D is perhaps TRBD1 (6 bases). The germline CDR1 and CDR2 sequences are SGHAT and FQNNGV. This CDR3 has 17 residues. The CDR3 region is CASSFEVMGATTVRQLF. DNA for the CDR3: TGTGCCAGCAGCTTTGAGGTCATGGGGGCTACAACGGTTCGTCAGCTCTTC.

This clone was recorded only once. V usage is TRBV7-2 and J usage is TRBJ2-5; 7 bases fit TRBD1. Per germline, CDR1 SGHTA and CDR2 FQGNSA. The V and J ends lost 6 bases and 2 bases, in that order; junction bases with no gene match: 3. This CDR3 has 13 amino acids. The CDR3 coding sequence is TGTGCCAGCAGTTGGACAGGACAAGAGACCCAGTACTTC. Translating gives CASSWTGQETQYF.

V is TRBV6-6 and J is TRBJ1-4; a possible D gene is TRBD1 (6 bases). The CDR3 spans 15 residues. V was shortened by 6 bases and J by 5 bases, with 16 bases between the two germline ends. Germline V gives CDR1 MNHNY, CDR2 SVGAGI (reference sequence). For the CDR3, the DNA is TGTGCCAGCAGCAATGACAGGCCTCCGAATGAAAAACTGTTTTTT. Protein: CASSNDRPPNEKLFF.

This clone was seen once. The chain couples TRBV7-3 to TRBJ1-1; D possibly corresponds to TRBD1 (5 bases). V lost 2 bases and J 1 base, leaving 8 bases between the germline ends. The CDR3 has 14 residues. The germline CDR1 and CDR2 sequences are SGHTA and FQGTGA. The CDR3 DNA sequence: TGTGCCAGCAGCTTATTAGGGGCGAACACTGAAGCTTTCTTT. Translating it yields CASSLLGANTEAFF.

This clone is a singleton in its sample. The chain couples TRBV13 to TRBJ1-4, with D possibly matching TRBD1 (5 bases). The CDR3 loop spans 15 amino acids. Germline assignment: CDR1 PRHDT and CDR2 FYEKMQ (reference sequence). V was clipped by 2 bases and J by 6 bases, with 13 bases between them. The CDR3 DNA follows: TGTGCCAGCAGCTTAATCGGGGGAAAGGATGAAAAACTGTTTTTT. This sequence encodes CASSLIGGKDEKLFF.

The rearrangement uses TRBV5-1 and TRBJ1-1; perhaps TRBD1 as D (6 bases). The germline gives CDR1 SGHRS, CDR2 YFSETQ. The V and J ends lost 0 bases and 1 base respectively, with 13 bases between them. The length of the CDR3 is 16 residues. As DNA, the CDR3 is TGCGCCAGCAGCTTGGGGCGGACAGCGAAGAACACTGAAGCTTTCTTT. Translated: CASSLGRTAKNTEAFF.

The DNA for the CDR3 is TGTGCCAGCAGTTTCCCCCCCCGTTTGGGGCATCAGCAGCCCCAGCATTTT. This translates into CASSFPPRLGHQQPQHF. V and J are TRBV28 and TRBJ1-5; TRBD1 is a possible D gene (5 bases). CDR1 and CDR2 (germline): MDHEN, SYDVKM. There are 17 residues in the CDR3. Trimming cost V 3 bases and J 7 bases, with 22 bases left between them.

The V call is TRBV5-1, the J call TRBJ1-1; 7 bases agree with TRBD1. The CDR3 totals 12 residues. The germline CDR1 and CDR2 sequences are SGHRS and YFSETQ. V lost 4 bases and J lost 7; bases outside the gene matches: 4. The CDR3 region has the DNA TGCGCCAGCAGCCTCGGACAGGATGAAGCTTTCTTT. This gives the protein CASSLGQDEAFF. Full variable domain (rest looked up from reference TRBV5-1 and TRBJ1-1): KAGVTQTPRYLIKTRGQQVTLSCSPISGHRSVSWYQQTPGQGLQFLFEYFSETQRNKGNFPGRFSGRQFSNSRSEMNVSTLELGDSALYLCASSLGQDEAFFGQGTRLTVV.

This chain links TRBV6-5 with TRBJ2-1, with D uncertain. CDR3 size: 13 residues. V lost 2 bases to trimming and J lost 3 bases, with 5 bases between them. The germline CDR1 and CDR2 sequences are MNHEY and SVGAGI. The DNA for the CDR3 is TGTGCCAGCAGTTACGGGCTCTACAATGAGCAGTTCTTC. This codes for CASSYGLYNEQFF.